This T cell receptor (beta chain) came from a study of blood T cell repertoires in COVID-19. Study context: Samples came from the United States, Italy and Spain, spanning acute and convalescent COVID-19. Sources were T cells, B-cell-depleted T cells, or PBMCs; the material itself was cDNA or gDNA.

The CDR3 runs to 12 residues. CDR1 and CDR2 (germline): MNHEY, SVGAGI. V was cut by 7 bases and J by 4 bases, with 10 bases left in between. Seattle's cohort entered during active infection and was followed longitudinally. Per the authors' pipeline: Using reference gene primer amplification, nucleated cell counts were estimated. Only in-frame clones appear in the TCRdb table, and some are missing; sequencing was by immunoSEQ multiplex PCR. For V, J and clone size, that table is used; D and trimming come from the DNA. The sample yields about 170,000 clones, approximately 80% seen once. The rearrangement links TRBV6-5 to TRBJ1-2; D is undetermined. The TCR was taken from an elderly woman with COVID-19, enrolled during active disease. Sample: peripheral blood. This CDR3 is CASTVQTYGYTF. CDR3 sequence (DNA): TGTGCCAGCACCGTACAGACCTATGGCTACACCTTC.